Sequencing of this TCR beta chain was carried out in a study of vaccination effects on CD4 cells after COVID-19 (dated by TCRdb to the early 2020s). Study-level background: Each participant received two doses of an mRNA SARS-CoV-2 vaccine, either BNT162b2 or mRNA-1273. Altogether, roughly 10 COVID-19 convalescent patients and a few SARS-CoV-2-naive healthy vaccine recipients made up the full study. Cultures from other donors in the study were sequenced using the Oncomine TCR Beta short-read assay on an Illumina iSeq 100. SARS-CoV-2 spike-specific CD4+ TCR repertoires were compared before and after mRNA vaccination in COVID-19 convalescent patients and in infection-naive vaccine recipients.

The ViraFEST assay stimulated PBMC with viral peptide pools and then used TCR sequencing to identify antigen-specific CD4+ T cell clonotypes by expansion. After roughly 11 days of culture, CD4+ T cells were isolated with the EasySep CD4+ T cell isolation kit. None of the healthy vaccine recipients had a prior SARS-CoV-2 infection, which was confirmed by nucleocapsid antibody tests that came back negative both before and after vaccination. Over 1.5 million PBMC per well were cultured with 8.5 to 10 ug/ml peptides in IMDM containing approximately 4.7% human AB serum, around 10 IU/ml IL-2 and gentamicin. Half of the culture medium was replaced with fresh IL-2-containing medium on days 3 and 7. Unless noted otherwise, every peptide stimulation condition was grown in triplicate wells. Using Ficoll-Paque Plus gradient centrifugation, PBMC were separated from whole blood and then either used fresh or cryopreserved at -140C. The overlapping peptide pools covered the spike proteins of SARS-CoV-2 as well as those of the common cold coronaviruses HCoV-NL63, HCoV-OC43 and HCoV-229E. The QIAamp micro DNA kit was used to extract genomic DNA from the cultured CD4+ T cells.

Study-wide findings and limitations: The study was limited by a small number of convalescent patients and lacked early post-infection timepoints. Both infection-induced and vaccine-induced clones contracted markedly at late post-vaccination timepoints, which is consistent with waning T cell responses. In healthy vaccine recipients, vaccine-induced clones were almost all SARS-CoV-2 mono-reactive, with only 1 of 255 being cross-reactive with common cold coronaviruses.

Libraries were constructed by the immunoSEQ multiplex PCR assay. DNA from the cultured, isolated CD4+ T cells was subjected to TCR beta CDR3 sequencing. From the authors' description of their analysis: Non-productive TCR sequences were discarded, and reads were trimmed to the CDR3 region, with only CDR3s of 7 or more amino acids retained. Antigen-specific clonotypes were identified using the MANAFEST web app by comparison of expansion in peptide wells against reference cultures. To count as positive, a clone had to show expansion at FDR<0.05 compared with the reference and with all other wells, an odds ratio above 5, and a frequency above 0.1% in two replicate wells. Clonotypes significantly expanded in SARS-CoV-2 spike wells and in at least one common cold coronavirus spike condition were defined as cross-reactive. CDR3 similarity was assessed by Levenshtein distance using the stringdist R package, and unrooted trees were constructed with ape in R 3.6.1. TCRdb's version of the immuneACCESS table is confined to in-frame rearrangements and falls short of the full clone set. An unresolved V gene accounts for under half of the shortfall where checked; the remainder is of unknown origin. Clone size and V and J calls were adopted from that table, with D and trimming inferred from the DNA. Within this sample are tens of thousands of clones, with 55% to 75% of them counted one time only. The ten most abundant clones make up roughly 26% of the sample.

The CDR3, cysteine through phenylalanine, is 15 amino acids long. This entry keeps only the CDR3 DNA: 45 bases, framed from base 1. V has 4 bases trimmed and J has 3 bases trimmed; junction bases matching no gene number 3. The germline V gene encodes CDR1 SGDLS and CDR2 YYNGEE. About this clone itself: There is no known antigen for this receptor. No qualities accompany the bases; no much larger clone lies one base away.

This receptor was obtained from a human donor who received a COVID-19 vaccine. Recombination joined TRBV9 with TRBJ2-3; 12 bases in between match TRBD2. The sequencing here drew on CD4+ T cells from PBMCs cultured with HCoV-OC43 spike peptides, taken before COVID-19 vaccination. Interpreted using the paper, the cell subset or site label stands for: HCoV-OC43 spike overlapping peptide pool stimulation. CDR3 region: CASSSGTSGTDTQYF. The DNA sequence is as follows: TGTGCCAGCAGCTCGGGGACTAGCGGGACAGATACGCAGTATTTT.